These 27 T cell receptor beta chains originate from one sample sequenced in a study of post-analysis software for immune sequencing data. Study-level findings and limits: Controls had lower frequencies than patients of 4 or 5 TRBV segments, which included TRBV5-6, TRBV5-1 and TRBV20-1.

These receptors have no known antigen. Unique-molecular-identifier-tagged TCR beta cDNA libraries were used. In TCRdb, the PCR reads were re-called with MiXCR into one record per CDR3 protein. The table shows more than 450,000 distinct CDR3 sequences, with less than 40% occurring only once. The sequenced sample was blood. The receptors come from a girl under 18 with multiple sclerosis.

The chain joins TRBV7-3 to TRBJ2-2, with a weak D call TRBD2 (6 bases). CDR1 is SGHTA, CDR2 FQGTGA, per germline. This CDR3 has 15 residues. Deletions cut 1 base from V and 5 bases from J, with 11 bases between. CDR3 DNA: TGTGCCAGCAGCTTAATGGGGGGTGATACCGGGGAGCTGTTTTTT. It specifies CASSLMGGDTGELFF.

Only a few counts were recorded for this clonotype. The V call is TRBV3-1, the J call TRBJ2-5; 13 bases align to TRBD2. The CDR3 has 17 residues. The germline V gene encodes CDR1 LGHDT and CDR2 YNNKEL (reference sequence). V was pared by 1 base and J by 1 base, with 3 bases of the junction left unmatched. CDR3: CASSQGLAGGLQETQYF. The CDR3 region has the DNA TGTGCCAGCAGCCAAGGACTAGCGGGGGGTCTCCAAGAGACCCAGTACTTC.

This clonotype was seen a few times. The chain couples TRBV27 to TRBJ1-6; a possible D gene is TRBD1 (6 bases). V gave up 4 bases and J gave up 4 bases, with 11 bases separating them. The CDR3 covers 15 residues. Looked up from germline, CDR1 is MNHEY and CDR2 is SMNVEV (reference sequence). Written as DNA, the CDR3 is TGTGCCAGCAGTTCTTGGACAGCTTATAATTCACCCCTCCACTTT. Amino acid sequence: CASSSWTAYNSPLHF.

The chain is built from TRBV5-1 and TRBJ2-3, with 8 bases identical to TRBD1. This CDR3 spans 14 amino acids. Germline loops: CDR1 SGHRS, CDR2 YFSETQ. V dropped 7 bases and J dropped 5; count of bases not matched to a gene: 9. The DNA of the CDR3 is TGCGCCAGCGGCCCGGGACAGGTTCAAGATACGCAGTATTTT. Translating it yields CASGPGQVQDTQYF.

Only a few counts were recorded for this clonotype. This chain connects TRBV5-5 to TRBJ1-4, with TRBD1 identical over 7 bases. This CDR3 region has 16 residues. The V segment lost 4 bases and the J segment 4 bases; nucleotides outside the gene matches: 10. Germline V gene data show CDR1 as SGHKS and CDR2 as YYEKEE (reference sequence). CDR3 DNA sequence: TGTGCCAGCAGCCGAGGGGGCTACCGGGGTAATGAAAAACTGTTTTTT. This codes for CASSRGGYRGNEKLFF.

This clonotype has only a few counts. The chain carries TRBV4-1 and TRBJ2-3, with D possibly matching TRBD2 (7 bases). V was trimmed by 2 bases and J by 3 bases, leaving 15 bases between them. CDR1 and CDR2 from the germline V gene are MGHRA and YSYEKL. The CDR3 totals 16 residues. In DNA, the CDR3 is TGCGCCAGCAGCCAACCTAGAGGGGGGGCTACAGATACGCAGTATTTT. It codes for CASSQPRGGATDTQYF.

CDR3 coding DNA: TGTGCCAGCAGCACCCGAATCTATGGCTACACCTTC. It yields the protein CASSTRIYGYTF. The gene calls are TRBV7-9 and TRBJ1-2; D uncertain. There are 12 residues in the CDR3. Germline V CDR1 and CDR2: SEHNR, FQNEAQ (reference sequence). With 5 bases removed from V and 4 bases from J, the gap between germline ends came to 8 bases.

The V and J genes are TRBV7-9 and TRBJ2-3, with D unclear. There are 13 residues in the CDR3. Trimming cost V 2 bases and J 2 bases, with 5 bases left between them. CDR1 is SEHNR, CDR2 FQNEAQ, per germline (reference sequence). CDR3 DNA sequence: TGTGCCAGCAGCTTAAGCCTCACAGATACGCAGTATTTT. This translates into CASSLSLTDTQYF.

V is TRBV20-1 and J is TRBJ2-7; D is perhaps TRBD1 (5 bases). CDR1 and CDR2 from the germline V gene are DFQATT and SNEGSKA (reference sequence). Between the trimmed V and J ends, which lost 2 bases and 0 bases, there was a span of 11 bases. The CDR3 extends over 14 amino acids. CDR3 protein: CSARTGPASYEQYF. The CDR3, as DNA: TGCAGTGCTAGAACAGGCCCTGCCTCCTACGAGCAGTACTTC.

This clonotype appeared a few times. The V gene is TRBV24-1, the J gene TRBJ2-3; 12 nucleotides agree with TRBD2. Germline V lookup: CDR1 KGHDR, CDR2 SFDVKD. The V gene end was trimmed by 3 bases and the J gene end by 1 base; junction bases not matched to a gene: 1. The CDR3 is 16 amino acids. The CDR3 loop is CATSDRLAGGTDTQYF. The CDR3 coding sequence is TGTGCCACCAGTGATCGACTAGCGGGGGGCACAGATACGCAGTATTTT.

This clonotype has a handful of counts. The chain is built from TRBV6-5 and TRBJ2-5; D is unclear. The germline gives CDR1 MNHEY, CDR2 SVGAGI. The CDR3 consists of 14 residues. V was pared by 2 bases and J by 1 base, with 8 bases between. The chain's CDR3 is CASSYGVTQETQYF. For the CDR3, the DNA is TGTGCCAGCAGTTACGGGGTCACCCAAGAGACCCAGTACTTC.

The chain recombines TRBV11-3 with TRBJ1-6; a weak D match, TRBD1 (5 bases). The V end lost 5 bases, the J end lost 7 bases, and 9 bases lay between the germline ends. The CDR3 contains 13 residues. Germline V gene lookup returns CDR1 SGHNT and CDR2 YENEEA. CDR3 residues: CASSQDSNSPLHF. Written as DNA, the CDR3 is TGTGCCAGCAGCCAAGACAGCAATTCACCCCTCCACTTT.

The sample holds a few counts of this clonotype. CDR3 loop: CASSPGPETGQYF. In DNA, the CDR3 is TGTGCCAGCAGTCCAGGACCGGAGACCGGGCAGTACTTC. V gene TRBV12-3 or TRBV12-4 combines with J gene TRBJ2-5, with D hard to call. The CDR3 totals 13 residues. V shed 5 bases and J shed 11 bases, with 18 bases lying between them.

This clonotype appeared a few times. The chain combines TRBV7-2 with TRBJ2-5; a possible D gene is TRBD1 (6 bases). Looked up from germline, CDR1 is SGHTA and CDR2 is FQGNSA. Trimming cost V 5 bases and J 5 bases, with 15 bases left between them. The CDR3 runs 14 residues. The CDR3 here is CASSLDRLWETQYF. CDR3 in DNA: TGTGCCAGCAGCCTAGACAGGCTGTGGGAGACCCAGTACTTC.

This clonotype was picked up a small number of times. This rearrangement joins TRBV12-3 or TRBV12-4 to TRBJ1-1; D is unresolved. V lost 5 bases to trimming and J lost 4 bases, with 14 bases between them. This CDR3 spans 14 amino acids. DNA of the CDR3: TGTGCCAGCAGTGATGGGGTAATGAGCACTGAAGCTTTCTTT. It codes for CASSDGVMSTEAFF.

V usage is TRBV7-6 and J usage is TRBJ2-1; D may be TRBD2 (6 bases). This CDR3 region has 16 residues. Trimming removed 4 bases at V and 1 base at J, with 14 bases between. Germline V gene data show CDR1 as SGHVS and CDR2 as FNYEAQ. This CDR3 is CASSSQTGVSYNEQFF. CDR3 nucleotides: TGTGCCAGCAGCTCCCAAACGGGGGTATCCTACAATGAGCAGTTCTTC. Looking up the rest from reference TRBV7-6 and TRBJ2-1 gives the full variable domain: GAGVSQSPRYKVTKRGQDVALRCDPISGHVSLYWYRQALGQGPEFLTYFNYEAQQDKSGLPNDRFSAERPEGSISTLTIQRTEQRDSAMYRCASSSQTGVSYNEQFFGPGTRLTVL.

The chain uses TRBV2 and TRBJ1-2; no clear D. The V gene's germline CDR1 is SNHLY and CDR2 FYNNEI. The CDR3 has 11 residues. V was shortened by 7 bases and J by 0 bases, with 3 bases between the two germline ends. The CDR3 DNA reads as TGTGCCAGCACAGCTAACTATGGCTACACCTTC. Translated: CASTANYGYTF.

This clonotype was seen more than once but under ten times. This chain uses TRBV29-1 with TRBJ2-7; tentative D call: TRBD1 (5 bases). Germline loops: CDR1 SQVTM, CDR2 ANQGSEA. There are 13 residues in the CDR3. Trimming took off 1 base at V and 3 bases at J, with 10 bases between the two ends. The CDR3 DNA reads TGCAGCGTTGAAGGGCAGGGTGTCTACGAGCAGTACTTC. As protein: CSVEGQGVYEQYF.

This clonotype was seen a handful of times. The V gene is TRBV10-3, the J gene TRBJ2-5, with 9 positions matching TRBD1. Unmatched junction bases numbered 15, after V lost 11 bases and J lost 5 bases. Germline V lookup: CDR1 ENHRY, CDR2 SYGVKD. The CDR3 has 15 residues. The CDR3 DNA reads TGTGCCGCCCGCCCCGGGACAGGGACTGCGGAGACCCAGTACTTC. This sequence encodes CAARPGTGTAETQYF.

This clonotype occurred a few times. This chain connects TRBV20-1 to TRBJ1-2; weak D call: TRBD1 (5 bases). The CDR3 is 12 residues long. Germline CDR1 is DFQATT and CDR2 is SNEGSKA (reference sequence). Trimming shortened V by 7 bases and J by 4 bases, and 13 bases separated the two germline ends. CDR3 sequence: CSGPEGVYGYTF. The CDR3 DNA reads TGCAGTGGCCCGGAAGGGGTCTATGGCTACACCTTC.

Remarks on this clonotype: Being one base from a much bigger clone, this may be a read error. V usage is TRBV11-1 and J usage is TRBJ2-3, with TRBD1 matching over 9 bases. The CDR3 is 16 residues long. Germline assignment: CDR1 SGHAT and CDR2 FQDESV (reference sequence). Here the CDR3 reads CVSSPGTGLSTDTQYF. The CDR3 DNA sequence: TGTGTCAGCAGCCCGGGGACAGGGTTAAGTACAGATACGCAGTATTTT. The complete variable domain, with remaining parts taken from reference TRBV11-1 and TRBJ2-3, reads EAEVAQSPRYKITEKSQAVAFWCDPISGHATLYWYRQILGQGPELLVQFQDESVVDDSQLPKDRFSAERLKGVDSTLKIQPAELGDSAMYLCVSSPGTGLSTDTQYFGPGTRLTVL.

This clonotype has only a few counts. This chain's CDR3 is CSALPRAGGYTF. The CDR3 nucleotides are TGCAGTGCTCTTCCCCGAGCGGGTGGCTACACCTTC. The rearrangement uses TRBV20-1 and TRBJ1-2; D remains ambiguous. The CDR3 sequence is 12 residues long. Per germline, CDR1 DFQATT and CDR2 SNEGSKA (reference sequence). V gave up 5 bases and J gave up 7 bases, with 14 bases separating them.

The chain employs TRBV5-6 and TRBJ2-1; the match to TRBD2 covers 9 bases. The V gene's germline CDR1 is SGHDT and CDR2 YYEEEE. This CDR3 spans 16 amino acids. Trimming removed 3 bases from V and 3 bases from J; junction bases left unmatched: 7. CDR3 sequence reads: CASSSALAGYYNEQFF. CDR3 bases: TGTGCCAGCAGCTCGGCCCTAGCGGGGTACTACAATGAGCAGTTCTTC.

This clonotype was recorded a few times. The CDR3: CASSLGDRQFF. The CDR3 nucleotides read TGCGCCAGCAGCTTAGGGGACCGGCAGTTCTTC. The chain recombines TRBV5-1 with TRBJ2-1; D tentatively reads TRBD1 or TRBD2 (5 bases each). This CDR3 region has 11 residues. V was trimmed by 2 bases and J by 12 bases, leaving 9 bases between them. The germline V gene encodes CDR1 SGHRS and CDR2 YFSETQ.

The chain has TRBV20-1 and TRBJ1-1; unclear D gene. CDR1 and CDR2 from the germline V gene are DFQATT and SNEGSKA (reference sequence). The CDR3 sequence is 12 residues long. V gave up 1 base and J gave up 8 bases, with 11 bases separating them. The CDR3 region is CSARVQVGEAFF. The CDR3 DNA sequence: TGCAGTGCTAGAGTTCAGGTCGGAGAAGCTTTCTTT.

On this clonotype: At one end the junction does not follow the germline gene, possibly because of a read error. The rearrangement joins TRBV4-1 to TRBJ2-3; D unresolved. Germline V lookup: CDR1 MGHRA, CDR2 YSYEKL. CDR3 length: 15 amino acids. The CDR3 DNA sequence: TGCGCCAGCAACCAAGGTGCAGGCGCCACAGATACGCAGTATTTT. It is translated as CASNQGAGATDTQYF.

The chain employs TRBV2 and TRBJ1-5; D remains unclear. The CDR3 consists of 13 residues. Germline CDR1 reads SNHLY; CDR2 reads FYNNEI. The germline V and J ends were trimmed by 5 bases and 7 bases, with 12 bases remaining between them. CDR3 residues: CASSFDNLQPQHF. In DNA, the CDR3 is TGTGCCAGCAGTTTTGACAACTTGCAGCCCCAGCATTTT.